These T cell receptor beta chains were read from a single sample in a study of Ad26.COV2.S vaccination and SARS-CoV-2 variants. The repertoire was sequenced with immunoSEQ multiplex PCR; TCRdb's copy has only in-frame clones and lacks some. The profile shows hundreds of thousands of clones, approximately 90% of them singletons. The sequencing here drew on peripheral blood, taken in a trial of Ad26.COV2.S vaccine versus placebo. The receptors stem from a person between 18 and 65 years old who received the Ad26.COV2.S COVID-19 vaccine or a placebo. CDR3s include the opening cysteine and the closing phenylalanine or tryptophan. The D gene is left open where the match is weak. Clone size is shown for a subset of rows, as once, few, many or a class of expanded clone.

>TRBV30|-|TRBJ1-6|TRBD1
CAWRRQGFNSPLHF
TGTGCCTGGAGAAGACAGGGGTTTAATTCACCCCTCCACTTT
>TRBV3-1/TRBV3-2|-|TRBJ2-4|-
CASSLAGQGVAKNIQYF
TGTGCCAGCAGCCTAGCGGGACAGGGTGTAGCCAAAAACATTCAGTACTTC
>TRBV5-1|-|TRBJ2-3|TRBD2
CASSLPRSGGADTQYF
TGCGCCAGCAGCTTGCCTCGTAGCGGGGGGGCAGATACGCAGTATTTT
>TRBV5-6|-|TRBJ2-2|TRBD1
CASSLWGTGVTGELFF
TGTGCCAGCAGCTTGTGGGGGACAGGGGTAACCGGGGAGCTGTTTTTT
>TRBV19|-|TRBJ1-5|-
CASSLRNQPQHF
TGTGCCAGTAGTCTCCGTAATCAGCCCCAGCATTTT
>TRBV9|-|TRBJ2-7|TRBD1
CASSAPGQGSNEQYF
TGTGCCAGCAGCGCGCCGGGACAGGGGAGCAACGAGCAGTACTTC
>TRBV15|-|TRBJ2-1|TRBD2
CATSRAGSGAEFF
TGTGCCACCAGCAGAGCGGGTAGCGGGGCGGAGTTCTTC
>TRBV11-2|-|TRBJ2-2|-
CASRDRGGTGELFF
TGTGCCAGCAGGGATAGGGGAGGCACCGGGGAGCTGTTTTTT
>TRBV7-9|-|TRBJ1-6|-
CASSPDSNNSPLHF
TGTGCCAGCAGCCCGGACAGCAATAATTCACCCCTCCACTTT
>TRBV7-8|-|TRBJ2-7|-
CASSPPPGFAEQYF
TGTGCCAGCAGCCCGCCTCCAGGTTTCGCCGAGCAGTACTTC
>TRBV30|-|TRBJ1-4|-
CAWGDWTATNEKLFF
TGTGCCTGGGGGGATTGGACAGCAACTAATGAAAAACTGTTTTTT
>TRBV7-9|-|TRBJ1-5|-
CASGEGRSNQPQHF
TGTGCCAGCGGGGAAGGGAGGAGCAATCAGCCCCAGCATTTT
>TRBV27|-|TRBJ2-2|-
CASSFRGLGYTGELFF
TGTGCCAGCAGTTTTCGGGGGCTCGGGTACACCGGGGAGCTGTTTTTT
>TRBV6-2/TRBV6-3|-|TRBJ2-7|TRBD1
CASSWDRGPYEQYF
TGTGCCAGCAGTTGGGACAGGGGGCCCTACGAGCAGTACTTC
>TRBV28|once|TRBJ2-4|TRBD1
CASSNRGAKNIQYF
TGTGCCAGCAGCAACAGGGGGGCCAAAAACATTCAGTACTTC
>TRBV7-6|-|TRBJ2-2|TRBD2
CASSLFSGEIRTGELFF
TGTGCCAGCAGCTTATTTAGCGGGGAGATTAGGACCGGGGAGCTGTTTTTT
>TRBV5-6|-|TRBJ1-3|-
CASSLWGARDTIYF
TGTGCCAGCAGCTTGTGGGGGGCAAGGGACACCATATATTTT
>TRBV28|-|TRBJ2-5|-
CASSEGSQETQYF
TGTGCCAGCAGTGAGGGGAGTCAAGAGACCCAGTACTTC
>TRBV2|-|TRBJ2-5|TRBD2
CASGGSGEPGETQYF
TGTGCCAGCGGGGGTAGCGGGGAGCCTGGAGAGACCCAGTACTTC
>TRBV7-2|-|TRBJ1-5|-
CASSLGDQPQHF
TGTGCCAGCAGCTTAGGTGATCAGCCCCAGCATTTT
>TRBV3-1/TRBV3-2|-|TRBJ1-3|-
CASSSRTATGNTIYF
TGTGCCAGCAGCTCGCGGACGGCTACTGGAAACACCATATATTTT
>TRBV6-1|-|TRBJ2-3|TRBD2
CASSEVRLAGATDTQYF
TGTGCCAGCAGTGAAGTTCGACTAGCGGGGGCCACAGATACGCAGTATTTT
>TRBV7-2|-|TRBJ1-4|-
CASSLGGGRGEKLFF
TGTGCCAGCAGCTTAGGCGGGGGCAGGGGTGAAAAACTGTTTTTT
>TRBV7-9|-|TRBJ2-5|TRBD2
CASSLAGGQETQYF
TGTGCCAGCAGCTTAGCGGGGGGGCAAGAGACCCAGTACTTC
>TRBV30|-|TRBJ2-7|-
CAWSGLGSYEQYF
TGTGCCTGGAGTGGACTAGGTTCCTACGAGCAGTACTTC
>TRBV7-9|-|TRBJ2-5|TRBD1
CASSSGTGSRSETQYF
TGTGCCAGCAGCTCAGGGACAGGATCGAGGTCAGAGACCCAGTACTTC
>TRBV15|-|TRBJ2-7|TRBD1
CATRDRFPNEQYF
TGTGCCACCCGGGACAGGTTTCCGAACGAGCAGTACTTC
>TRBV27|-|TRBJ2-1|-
CASKDIYSYNEQFF
TGTGCCAGCAAGGACATATACTCCTACAATGAGCAGTTCTTC
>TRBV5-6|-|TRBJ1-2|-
CASSFTPGESVGYTF
TGTGCCAGCAGCTTTACCCCAGGGGAGTCTGTTGGCTACACCTTC
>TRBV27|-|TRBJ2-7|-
CASSLKYSYEQYF
TGTGCCAGCAGTTTAAAATACTCCTACGAGCAGTACTTC
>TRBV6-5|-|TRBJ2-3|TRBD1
CASRRDRVVSDTQYF
TGTGCCAGCCGCCGGGACAGGGTGGTGTCAGATACGCAGTATTTT
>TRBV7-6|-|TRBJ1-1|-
CASSSLLSGGAEAFF
TGTGCCAGCAGCTCCCTACTGTCTGGGGGCGCTGAAGCTTTCTTT
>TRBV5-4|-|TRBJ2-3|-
CASSLASSTDTQYF
TGTGCCAGCAGCTTGGCATCTAGCACAGATACGCAGTATTTT
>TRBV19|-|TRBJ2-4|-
CASSIAQGGKNIQYF
TGTGCCAGTAGTATCGCCCAGGGAGGTAAAAACATTCAGTACTTC
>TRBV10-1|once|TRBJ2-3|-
CASSPPGPSTDTQYF
TGCGCCAGCAGTCCTCCGGGACCCAGCACAGATACGCAGTATTTT
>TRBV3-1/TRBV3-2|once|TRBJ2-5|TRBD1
CASSPLGQGWETQYF
TGTGCCAGCAGCCCACTGGGACAGGGGTGGGAGACCCAGTACTTC
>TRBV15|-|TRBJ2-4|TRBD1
CATSRDYRDRENIQYF
TGTGCCACCAGCAGAGATTACCGGGACAGGGAAAACATTCAGTACTTC
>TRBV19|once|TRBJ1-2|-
CASSITDGYTF
TGTGCCAGTAGTATCACAGATGGCTACACCTTC
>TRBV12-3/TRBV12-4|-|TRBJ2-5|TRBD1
CATGQERETQYF
TGTGCCACCGGACAGGAACGAGAGACCCAGTACTTC
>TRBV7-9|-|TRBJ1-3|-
CASSLAPRYSGNTIYF
TGTGCCAGCAGCTTAGCGCCCAGGTACTCTGGAAACACCATATATTTT
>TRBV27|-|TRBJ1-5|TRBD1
CASSLGYRGNQPQHF
TGTGCCAGCAGTTTAGGGTACAGGGGGAATCAGCCCCAGCATTTT
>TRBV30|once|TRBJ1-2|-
CAWSVSGSFYGYTF
TGTGCCTGGAGTGTGTCCGGCAGTTTCTATGGCTACACCTTC
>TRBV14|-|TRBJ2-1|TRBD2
CASSPKTSGNGAPYNEQFF
TGTGCCAGCAGCCCTAAGACTAGCGGGAATGGGGCCCCCTACAATGAGCAGTTCTTC
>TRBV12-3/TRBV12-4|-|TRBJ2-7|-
CASSSRNSYEQYF
TGTGCCAGCAGTTCCAGGAATTCCTACGAGCAGTACTTC
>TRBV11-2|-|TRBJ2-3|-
CASSLERNRYSSTDTQYF
TGTGCCAGCAGCTTAGAACGGAACAGGTACTCTAGCACAGATACGCAGTATTTT
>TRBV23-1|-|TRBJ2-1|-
CASSQSWTAYNEQFF
TGCGCCAGCAGTCAATCCTGGACGGCCTACAATGAGCAGTTCTTC
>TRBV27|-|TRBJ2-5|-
CASSSGYQQETQYF
TGTGCCAGCAGTTCCGGTTACCAACAAGAGACCCAGTACTTC
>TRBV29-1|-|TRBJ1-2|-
CSALEQVYGYTF
TGCAGCGCTCTAGAACAGGTCTATGGCTACACCTTC
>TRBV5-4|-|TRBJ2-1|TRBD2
CASSWTSGGGEQFF
TGTGCCAGCAGTTGGACTAGCGGGGGAGGTGAGCAGTTCTTC
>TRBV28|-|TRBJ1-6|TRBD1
CASSLFPGQYNSPLHF
TGTGCCAGCAGTTTATTTCCGGGACAGTATAATTCACCCCTCCACTTT
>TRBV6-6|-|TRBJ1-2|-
CASSYEVLEGEGGYTF
TGTGCCAGCAGTTATGAGGTGTTGGAGGGGGAGGGTGGCTACACCTTC
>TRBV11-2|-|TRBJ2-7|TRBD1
CASSLRDRPLNEQYF
TGTGCCAGCAGCTTACGGGACAGGCCCCTAAACGAGCAGTACTTC
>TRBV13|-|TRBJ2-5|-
CASSPRDTEYQETQYF
TGTGCCAGCAGCCCACGGGACACTGAGTACCAAGAGACCCAGTACTTC
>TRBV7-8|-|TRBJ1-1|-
CASTKGRVDTEAFF
TGTGCCAGCACCAAAGGGCGGGTGGACACTGAAGCTTTCTTT
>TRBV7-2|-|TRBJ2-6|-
CASSLAVGLSGANVLTF
TGTGCCAGCAGCTTAGCTGTGGGTCTTTCTGGGGCCAACGTCCTGACTTTC
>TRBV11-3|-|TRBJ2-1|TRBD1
CASSLSRTGKNEQFF
TGTGCCAGCAGCTTAAGCCGGACAGGGAAGAATGAGCAGTTCTTC
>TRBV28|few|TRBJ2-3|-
CASSFTRIPDTQYF
TGTGCCAGCAGTTTCACTAGGATTCCAGATACGCAGTATTTT
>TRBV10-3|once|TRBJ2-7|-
CAISEGPHEQYF
TGTGCCATCAGTGAGGGTCCCCACGAGCAGTACTTC
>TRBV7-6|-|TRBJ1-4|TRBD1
CASSPGTGTEKLFF
TGTGCCAGCAGCCCCGGGACAGGGACTGAAAAACTGTTTTTT